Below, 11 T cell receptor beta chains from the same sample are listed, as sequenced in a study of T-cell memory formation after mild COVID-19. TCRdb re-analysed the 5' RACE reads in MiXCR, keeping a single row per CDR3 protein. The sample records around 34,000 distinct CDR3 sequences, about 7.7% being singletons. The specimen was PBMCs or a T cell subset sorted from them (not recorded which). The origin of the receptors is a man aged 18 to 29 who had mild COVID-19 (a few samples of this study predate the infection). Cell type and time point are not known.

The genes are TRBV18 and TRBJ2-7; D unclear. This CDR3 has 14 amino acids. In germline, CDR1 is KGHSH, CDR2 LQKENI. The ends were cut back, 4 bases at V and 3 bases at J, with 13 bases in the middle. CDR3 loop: CASSLSGPRYEQYV. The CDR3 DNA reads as TGTGCCAGCTCACTGTCCGGGCCCCGCTACGAGCAGTACGTC.

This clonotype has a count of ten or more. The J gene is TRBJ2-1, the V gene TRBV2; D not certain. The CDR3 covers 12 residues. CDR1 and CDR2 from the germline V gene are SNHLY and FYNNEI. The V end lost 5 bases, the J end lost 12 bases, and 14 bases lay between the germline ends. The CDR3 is CASSSSDVGQFF. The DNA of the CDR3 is TGTGCCAGCAGTTCGTCGGACGTAGGGCAGTTCTTC. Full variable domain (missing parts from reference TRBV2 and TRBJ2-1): EPEVTQTPSHQVTQMGQEVILRCVPISNHLYFYWYRQILGQKVEFLVSFYNNEISEKSEIFDDQFSVERPDGSNFTLKIRSTKLEDSAMYFCASSSSDVGQFFGPGTRLTVL.

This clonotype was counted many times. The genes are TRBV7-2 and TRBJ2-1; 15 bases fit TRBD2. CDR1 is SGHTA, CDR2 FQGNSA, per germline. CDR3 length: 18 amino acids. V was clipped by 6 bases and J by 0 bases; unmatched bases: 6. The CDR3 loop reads CASRAGTSGGSSYNEQFF. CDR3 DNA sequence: TGTGCCAGCAGGGCCGGGACTAGCGGGGGGTCCTCCTACAATGAGCAGTTCTTC.

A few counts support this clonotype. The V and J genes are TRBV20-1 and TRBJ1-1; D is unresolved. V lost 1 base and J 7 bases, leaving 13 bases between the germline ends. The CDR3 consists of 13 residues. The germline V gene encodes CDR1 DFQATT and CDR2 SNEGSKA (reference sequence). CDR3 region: CSARATEVIEAFF. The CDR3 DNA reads TGCAGTGCTAGAGCAACAGAAGTAATTGAAGCTTTCTTT.

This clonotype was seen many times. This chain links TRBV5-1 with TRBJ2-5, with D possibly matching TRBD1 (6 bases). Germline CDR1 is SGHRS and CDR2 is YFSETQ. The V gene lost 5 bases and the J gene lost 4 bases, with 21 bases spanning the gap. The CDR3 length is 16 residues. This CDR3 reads CASSRQDRPEGETQYF. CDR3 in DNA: TGCGCCAGCAGTCGTCAGGACAGACCCGAGGGAGAGACCCAGTACTTC.

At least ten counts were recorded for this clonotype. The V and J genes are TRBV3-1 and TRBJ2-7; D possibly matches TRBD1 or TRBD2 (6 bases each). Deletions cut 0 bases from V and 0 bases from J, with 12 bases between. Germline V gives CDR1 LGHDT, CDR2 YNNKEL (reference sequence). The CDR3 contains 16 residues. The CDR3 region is CASSQDEGGCSYEQYV. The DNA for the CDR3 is TGTGCCAGCAGCCAAGATGAAGGGGGGTGCTCCTACGAGCAGTACGTC.

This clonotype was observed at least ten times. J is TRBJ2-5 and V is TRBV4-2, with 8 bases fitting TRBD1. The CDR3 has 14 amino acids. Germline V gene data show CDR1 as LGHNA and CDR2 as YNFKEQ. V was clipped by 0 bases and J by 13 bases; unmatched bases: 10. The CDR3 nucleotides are TGTGCCAGCAGCCAAGATCTGAAGGACAGGGTTCCGTACTTC. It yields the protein CASSQDLKDRVPYF.

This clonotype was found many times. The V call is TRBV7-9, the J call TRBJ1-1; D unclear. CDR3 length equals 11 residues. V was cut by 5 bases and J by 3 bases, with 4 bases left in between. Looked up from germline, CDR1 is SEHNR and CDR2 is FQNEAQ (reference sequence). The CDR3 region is CASSRYTEAFF. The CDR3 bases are TGTGCCAGCAGCCGGTACACTGAAGCTTTCTTT.

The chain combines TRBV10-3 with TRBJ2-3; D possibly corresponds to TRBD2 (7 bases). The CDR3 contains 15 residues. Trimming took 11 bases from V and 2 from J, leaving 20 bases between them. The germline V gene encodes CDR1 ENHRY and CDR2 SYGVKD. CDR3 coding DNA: TGTGCCTCCGGGGGGAAGGGGGGGGACACAGATACGCAGTATTTT. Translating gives CASGGKGGDTDTQYF.

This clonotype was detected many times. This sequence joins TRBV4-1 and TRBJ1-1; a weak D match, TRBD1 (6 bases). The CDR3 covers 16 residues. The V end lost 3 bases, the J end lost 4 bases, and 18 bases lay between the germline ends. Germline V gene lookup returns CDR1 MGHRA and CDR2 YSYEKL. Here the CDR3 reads CASSQLQAGGRTEAFF. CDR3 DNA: TGCGCCAGCAGCCAGCTCCAAGCGGGGGGCCGCACTGAAGCTTTCTTT.

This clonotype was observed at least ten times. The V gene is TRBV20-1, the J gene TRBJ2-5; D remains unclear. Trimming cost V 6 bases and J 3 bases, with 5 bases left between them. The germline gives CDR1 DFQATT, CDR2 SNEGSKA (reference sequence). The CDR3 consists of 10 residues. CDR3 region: CSAQEETQYF. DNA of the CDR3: TGCAGTGCCCAAGAAGAGACCCAGTACTTC.